The 17 T cell receptor beta chains below were found in one sample sequenced in a study of T cell responses to AZD1222 COVID-19 vaccine. Clones were read by immunoSEQ multiplex PCR, and TCRdb kept only the in-frame ones, dropping some. The sample includes around 130,000 clones, approximately 85% of them seen just once. This specimen consisted of peripheral blood, obtained on day 0 of AZD1222 vaccination. Receptors originate from an adult in good health.

The chain links TRBV6-5 to TRBJ2-7, with 8 bases fitting TRBD2. V gave up 0 bases and J gave up 2 bases; unmatched junction bases: 3. Germline values: CDR1 MNHEY, CDR2 SVGAGI. CDR3 length: 15 amino acids. CDR3 DNA sequence: TGTGCCAGCAGTTACTCTCAAGCGGGAGCCTACGAGCAGTACTTC. Amino acid sequence: CASSYSQAGAYEQYF.

This chain uses TRBV5-5 with TRBJ1-4, with TRBD1 matching 8 bases. Germline-derived CDR1 and CDR2 are SGHKS and YYEKEE (reference sequence). There are 17 residues in the CDR3. V dropped 0 bases and J dropped 4; count of bases not matched to a gene: 8. CDR3 protein: CASSLVVRGQVNEKLFF. The CDR3 coding sequence is TGTGCCAGCAGCTTGGTCGTTAGGGGACAGGTTAATGAAAAACTGTTTTTT.

V gene TRBV7-9 combines with J gene TRBJ2-7, with D tentatively TRBD1 (5 bases). V was cut by 5 bases and J by 2 bases, with 13 bases left in between. Looked up from germline, CDR1 is SEHNR and CDR2 is FQNEAQ (reference sequence). The CDR3 covers 14 residues. CDR3 sequence reads: CASSGRDLPYEQYF. CDR3 DNA sequence: TGTGCCAGCAGCGGCAGGGATCTTCCCTACGAGCAGTACTTC.

The chain joins TRBV5-5 to TRBJ1-1; D gene uncertain. The CDR3 is 11 residues long. Germline V CDR1 and CDR2: SGHKS, YYEKEE (reference sequence). The ends were cut back, 2 bases at V and 6 bases at J, with 5 bases in the middle. The CDR3 sequence: CASSFTAEAFF. The CDR3, as DNA: TGTGCCAGCAGCTTTACGGCTGAAGCTTTCTTT.

The chain recombines TRBV11-1 with TRBJ2-1, with 8 bases that match TRBD2. The CDR3 length is 15 residues. V dropped 4 bases and J dropped 10; count of bases not matched to a gene: 12. Germline CDR1 and CDR2: SGHAT and FQDESV (reference sequence). CDR3 DNA: TGTGCCAGCAGCTCCTCCGGGACTAGTCGATACGAGCAGTTCTTC. It codes for CASSSSGTSRYEQFF.

This chain uses TRBV9 with TRBJ1-1; possible D gene TRBD1, 5 bases. V lost 4 bases to trimming and J lost 4 bases, with 14 bases between them. Germline V gene data show CDR1 as SGDLS and CDR2 as YYNGEE. The CDR3 is 14 amino acids. The CDR3 is CASSSYPGGTEAFF. The DNA for the CDR3 is TGTGCCAGCAGCTCCTACCCCGGGGGCACTGAAGCTTTCTTT. The whole variable domain, remainder taken from reference TRBV9 and TRBJ1-1, is DSGVTQTPKHLITATGQRVTLRCSPRSGDLSVYWYQQSLDQGLQFLIQYYNGEERAKGNILERFSAQQFPDLHSELNLSSLELGDSALYFCASSSYPGGTEAFFGQGTRLTVV.

This rearrangement joins TRBV7-9 to TRBJ2-5, with D perhaps TRBD2 (6 bases). CDR1 is SEHNR, CDR2 FQNEAQ, per germline (reference sequence). Trimming left V 1 base short and J 5 bases short, with 20 bases between. CDR3 length: 17 residues. CDR3 in DNA: TGTGCCAGCAGCTTAGGGGCCGGTGGAGGGGCTGGGGAGACCCAGTACTTC. Translated: CASSLGAGGGAGETQYF.

The rearrangement links TRBV28 to TRBJ1-4; 10 bases align to TRBD1. Germline V gene data show CDR1 as MDHEN and CDR2 as SYDVKM. V lost 10 bases and J lost 7; bases outside the gene matches: 12. There are 15 residues in the CDR3. CDR3 residues: CATCPGQGFFEKLFF. The CDR3 region has the DNA TGTGCCACCTGTCCGGGACAGGGGTTTTTTGAAAAACTGTTTTTT.

This clone was observed a single time. The rearrangement uses TRBV9 and TRBJ2-5, with D unclear. CDR1 and CDR2 from the germline V gene are SGDLS and YYNGEE. The V and J ends lost 0 bases and 0 bases respectively, with 9 bases between them. The CDR3 sequence is 15 residues long. Here the CDR3 reads CASSVVGLNQETQYF. In DNA form, the CDR3 reads TGTGCCAGCAGCGTAGTCGGTCTGAACCAAGAGACCCAGTACTTC.

This clone was recorded once. The chain combines TRBV20-1 with TRBJ2-7; D gene uncertain. The CDR3 extends over 11 amino acids. Between the trimmed V and J ends, which lost 1 base and 4 bases, there was a span of 5 bases. Per germline, CDR1 DFQATT and CDR2 SNEGSKA (reference sequence). In DNA form, the CDR3 reads TGCAGTGCTAGAGGAAGATACGAGCAGTACTTC. Encoded protein: CSARGRYEQYF.

The gene calls are TRBV5-4 and TRBJ2-3; 8 bases align to TRBD2. Germline V gene sequence: CDR1 SGHNT, CDR2 YYREEE (reference sequence). The CDR3 length is 17 residues. J gave up 4 bases and V 4 bases, and 14 bases lay outside the gene matches. The CDR3 DNA sequence: TGTGCCAGCAGCGAGAATTATAGGACTAGCATCCCAGATACGCAGTATTTT. Protein: CASSENYRTSIPDTQYF.

The chain joins TRBV7-6 to TRBJ1-3, with D possibly matching TRBD1 (5 bases). Germline CDR1 SGHVS, CDR2 FNYEAQ. V was clipped by 3 bases and J by 7 bases, with 13 bases between them. The CDR3 consists of 14 residues. The CDR3 coding sequence is TGTGCCAGCAGCTTCCTCAGGGATGCCAACACCATATATTTT. It translates to CASSFLRDANTIYF.

The V and J genes are TRBV11-3 and TRBJ2-1; the D gene is possibly TRBD1 (7 bases). From germline, CDR1 is SGHNT and CDR2 YENEEA. This CDR3 spans 15 amino acids. Between the trimmed V and J ends, which lost 5 bases and 4 bases, there was a span of 15 bases. The CDR3 region is CASSAAGGYYNEQFF. CDR3 nucleotide sequence: TGTGCCAGCAGCGCCGCAGGGGGGTATTACAATGAGCAGTTCTTC.

This chain links TRBV6-5 with TRBJ1-1, with D hard to call. V was shortened by 7 bases and J by 1 base, with 16 bases between the two germline ends. The CDR3 loop spans 15 amino acids. Germline-derived CDR1 and CDR2 are MNHEY and SVGAGI. Here the CDR3 reads CASIIEAGRNTEAFF. The CDR3 DNA reads as TGTGCCAGCATTATTGAGGCGGGTCGGAACACTGAAGCTTTCTTT.

The gene calls are TRBV5-1 and TRBJ1-5; the D gene is possibly TRBD1 (5 bases). The CDR3 is 14 residues long. The V end was cut by 4 bases, the J end by 5 bases, with 13 bases between. The germline V gene has CDR1 SGHRS and CDR2 YFSETQ. Written as DNA, the CDR3 is TGCGCCAGCAGCGACGGGACGCAGGATCAGCCCCAGCATTTT. It codes for CASSDGTQDQPQHF. Complete variable domain (other parts from reference TRBV5-1 and TRBJ1-5): KAGVTQTPRYLIKTRGQQVTLSCSPISGHRSVSWYQQTPGQGLQFLFEYFSETQRNKGNFPGRFSGRQFSNSRSEMNVSTLELGDSALYLCASSDGTQDQPQHFGDGTRLSIL.

This rearrangement joins TRBV6-5 to TRBJ1-1; 7 bases line up with TRBD1. Unmatched junction bases numbered 5, after V lost 6 bases and J lost 1 base. The germline V gene has CDR1 MNHEY and CDR2 SVGAGI. The CDR3 sequence is 14 residues long. This chain's CDR3 is CASRRDRWNTEAFF. The CDR3 DNA reads TGTGCCAGCAGAAGGGACAGATGGAACACTGAAGCTTTCTTT.

The chain combines TRBV5-8 with TRBJ1-2; D is unresolved. In germline, CDR1 is SGHTS, CDR2 YDEGEE. This CDR3 region has 13 residues. Trimming shortened V by 1 base and J by 6 bases, and 10 bases separated the two germline ends. The CDR3 protein is CASSLRVSDGYTF. The CDR3 DNA sequence: TGTGCCAGCAGCTTGCGGGTTTCAGATGGCTACACCTTC.